The 11 T cell receptor beta chains below were found in one sample sequenced in a study of cytomegalovirus exposure and HLA in healthy donors. Researchers ran the PCR with 60 Vbeta and 13 Jbeta primers. Profiling relied on immunoSEQ multiplex PCR, and the TCRdb table lists in-frame clones only, not all of them. This table has around 140,000 clones, around three quarters appearing once. The sample taken for sequencing was PBMCs. The receptors were sampled from a woman in her fifties or sixties in good health and CMV-seropositive.

The chain carries TRBV9 and TRBJ2-3; the D gene is possibly TRBD2 (5 bases). CDR1 is SGDLS and CDR2 is YYNGEE in the germline V gene. Trimming removed 0 bases from V and 1 base from J, with 9 bases in between. This CDR3 has 15 amino acids. The CDR3 DNA is TGTGCCAGCAGCGTAGTTAGCGCCCGCACAGATACGCAGTATTTT. Residues: CASSVVSARTDTQYF.

This rearrangement joins TRBV10-1 to TRBJ1-1, with a tentative D call TRBD1 (6 bases). The CDR3 totals 13 residues. V lost 10 bases to trimming and J lost 5 bases, with 17 bases between them. CDR1 WNHNN and CDR2 SYGVQD come from the germline V gene (reference sequence). The CDR3 DNA is TGCGCCACAAGTCAGGGGCAAGTAACTGAAGCTTTCTTT. Translated: CATSQGQVTEAFF.

This clone was recorded a few times. The chain couples TRBV28 to TRBJ1-1; perhaps TRBD1 as D (6 bases). From germline, CDR1 is MDHEN and CDR2 SYDVKM. The CDR3 covers 12 residues. Trimming stripped 1 base from V and 8 bases from J, with 8 bases between. This CDR3 reads CASSLSQGEAFF. The CDR3 coding sequence is TGTGCCAGCAGTTTATCGCAGGGGGAAGCTTTCTTT.

The rearrangement links TRBV28 to TRBJ2-2; maybe TRBD2 (6 bases). Trimming pared 6 bases from V and 4 bases from J, leaving 6 bases between. The CDR3 consists of 12 residues. The germline V gene has CDR1 MDHEN and CDR2 SYDVKM. The CDR3: CASREGTGELFF. CDR3 in DNA: TGTGCCAGCAGGGAGGGCACCGGGGAGCTGTTTTTT. The full variable domain, in which reference TRBV28 and TRBJ2-2 provide the parts outside the CDR3, is DVKVTQSSRYLVKRTGEKVFLECVQDMDHENMFWYRQDPGLGLRLIYFSYDVKMKEKGDIPEGYSVSREKKERFSLILESASTNQTSMYLCASREGTGELFFGEGSRLTVL.

This clone has just one count. The CDR3 DNA follows: TGCGCCAGCAGCTTGGATCTAGCGGGCGTATACAATGAGCAGTTCTTC. It is translated as CASSLDLAGVYNEQFF. The chain carries TRBV5-1 and TRBJ2-1; TRBD2 matches at 8 bases. The V and J ends lost 0 bases and 4 bases, in that order; junction bases with no gene match: 6. The CDR3 is 16 residues long. Germline-derived CDR1 and CDR2 are SGHRS and YFSETQ.

The CDR3 loop is CASSQDYYGQYF. CDR3 nucleotides: TGTGCCAGCAGTCAAGACTACTACGGGCAGTACTTC. J is TRBJ2-5 and V is TRBV6-1, with D perhaps TRBD2 (5 bases). The V gene lost 5 bases and the J gene lost 11 bases, with 15 bases spanning the gap. There are 12 residues in the CDR3. Germline V gene lookup returns CDR1 MNHNS and CDR2 SASEGT.

This clone was counted between two and nine times. The rearrangement links TRBV28 to TRBJ1-3; the D gene is possibly TRBD1 (6 bases). Germline CDR1 is MDHEN and CDR2 is SYDVKM. CDR3 length equals 16 residues. V was clipped by 4 bases and J by 0 bases, with 13 bases between them. The CDR3 region has the DNA TGTGCCAGCAGTTCCTACCTACAGGGCTCTGGAAACACCATATATTTT. Its protein product is CASSSYLQGSGNTIYF.

The rearrangement links TRBV7-2 to TRBJ2-2; 8 bases align to TRBD2. From germline, CDR1 is SGHTA and CDR2 FQGNSA. This CDR3 is built from 15 residues. Trimming at V came to 4 bases and at J to 4 bases, leaving 5 bases not matched to a gene. The CDR3 bases are TGTGCCAGCAGCTCGACCGGACTAGCCACCGGGGAGCTGTTTTTT. Its protein product is CASSSTGLATGELFF.

The V call is TRBV25-1, the J call TRBJ2-5; 7 nucleotides agree with TRBD1. V was clipped by 5 bases and J by 5 bases; unmatched bases: 5. Germline CDR1 is MGHDK and CDR2 is SYGVNS. The CDR3 sequence is 13 residues long. The CDR3 nucleotides read TGTGCCAGCAGTTCAGGGGGAAGTGAGACCCAGTACTTC. It codes for CASSSGGSETQYF.

This clone was found a few times. V usage is TRBV29-1 and J usage is TRBJ1-4, with 9 positions matching TRBD1. CDR3 length: 13 residues. In germline, CDR1 is SQVTM, CDR2 ANQGSEA. V dropped 7 bases and J dropped 2; count of bases not matched to a gene: 2. CDR3 sequence: CSAQGATNEKLFF. The CDR3 DNA follows: TGCAGCGCACAGGGGGCCACTAATGAAAAACTGTTTTTT.

The chain couples TRBV7-9 to TRBJ2-2, with TRBD1 matching over 7 bases. Germline-derived CDR1 and CDR2 are SEHNR and FQNEAQ (reference sequence). This CDR3 comprises 15 residues. V lost 5 bases, J lost 1 base, and 4 bases stayed unmatched. The CDR3 region has the DNA TGTGCCAGCAGCCTCTACAGGGGGAACACCGGGGAGCTGTTTTTT. As protein: CASSLYRGNTGELFF.